This T cell receptor beta chain comes out of a study of blood T cells in healthy people across ages. The V end was cut by 1 base, the J end by 8 bases, with 9 bases between. CDR1 and CDR2 from the germline V gene are SEHNR and FQNEAQ (reference sequence). There are 13 residues in the CDR3. Together with a sample-barcoded 5' primer, a J-beta primer mix was included in a second PCR lasting roughly 7 to 11 cycles. The template-switch adaptor was a 5' adaptor with 12 random nucleotides. It tagged each cDNA molecule. Using its own MiXCR run on the 5' RACE reads, TCRdb lists one record per CDR3 protein. The sample records some 1.4 million distinct CDR3 sequences, 42% being singletons.

The sequencing sample was made of blood. This chain joins TRBV7-9 and TRBJ2-1, with a weak D call TRBD2 (5 bases). The sequence derives from a woman between 18 and 29 years old in good health. The CDR3 protein is CASSLVDSHEQFF. CDR3 nucleotide sequence: TGTGCCAGCAGCTTAGTGGACTCCCATGAGCAGTTCTTC. Combining the CDR3 with reference TRBV7-9 and TRBJ2-1 gives the whole variable domain DTGVSQNPRHKITKRGQNVTFRCDPISEHNRLYWYRQTLGQGPEFLTYFQNEAQLEKSRLLSDRFSAERPKGSFSTLEIQRTEQGDSAMYLCASSLVDSHEQFFGPGTRLTVL.